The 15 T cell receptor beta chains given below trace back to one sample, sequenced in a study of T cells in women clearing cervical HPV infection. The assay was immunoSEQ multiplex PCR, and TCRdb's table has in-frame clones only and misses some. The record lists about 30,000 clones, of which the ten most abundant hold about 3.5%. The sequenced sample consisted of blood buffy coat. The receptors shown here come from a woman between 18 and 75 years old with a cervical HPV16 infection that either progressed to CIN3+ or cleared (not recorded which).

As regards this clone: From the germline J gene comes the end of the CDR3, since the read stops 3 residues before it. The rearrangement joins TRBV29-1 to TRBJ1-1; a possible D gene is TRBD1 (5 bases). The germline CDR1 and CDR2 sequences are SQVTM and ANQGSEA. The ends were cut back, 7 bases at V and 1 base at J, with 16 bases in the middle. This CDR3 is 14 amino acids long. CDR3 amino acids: CSARLRGGNTEAFF. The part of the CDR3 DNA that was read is TGCAGCGCTCGTTTACGGGGGGGGAACACTGAA.

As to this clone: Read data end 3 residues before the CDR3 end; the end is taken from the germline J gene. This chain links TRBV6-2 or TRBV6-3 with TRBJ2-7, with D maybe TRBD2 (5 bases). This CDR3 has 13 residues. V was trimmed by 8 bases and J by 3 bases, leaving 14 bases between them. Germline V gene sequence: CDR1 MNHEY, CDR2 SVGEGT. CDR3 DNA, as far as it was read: TGTGCCAGCGGTCCGACTATCAACTACGAG. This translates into CASGPTINYE. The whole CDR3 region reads CASGPTINYEQYF.

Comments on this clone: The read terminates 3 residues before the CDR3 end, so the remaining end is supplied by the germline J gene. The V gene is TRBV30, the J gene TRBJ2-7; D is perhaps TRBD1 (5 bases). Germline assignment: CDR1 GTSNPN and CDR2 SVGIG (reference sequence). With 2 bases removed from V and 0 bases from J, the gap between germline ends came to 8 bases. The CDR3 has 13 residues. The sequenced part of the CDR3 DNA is TGTGCCTGGAGTATGGGGCTCTCCTACGAG. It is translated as CAWSMGLSYE. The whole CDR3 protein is CAWSMGLSYEQYF.

Incomplete CDR3 DNA: TGTGCCAGCAGTGAAGCCCCGGGACTAGCGGGAGTGCGCTCCTACAATGAG. Protein product: CASSEAPGLAGVRSYNE. The whole CDR3 sequence reads CASSEAPGLAGVRSYNEQFF. The rearrangement joins TRBV25-1 to TRBJ2-1, with 14 nucleotides matching TRBD2. The observed sequence ends 3 residues before the CDR3 terminus, with the missing tail filled in from the germline J gene. The junction had 9 bases not matched to a gene; V was cut back by 2 bases and J by 0 bases. This CDR3 region has 20 residues. CDR1 and CDR2 (germline): MGHDK, SYGVNS.

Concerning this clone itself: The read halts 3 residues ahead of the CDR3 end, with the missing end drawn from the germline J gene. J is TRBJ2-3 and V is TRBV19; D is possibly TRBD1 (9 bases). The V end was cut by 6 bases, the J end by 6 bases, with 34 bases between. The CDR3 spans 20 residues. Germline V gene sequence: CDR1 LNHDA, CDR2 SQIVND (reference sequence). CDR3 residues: CASSLAGRSWDRVGHDTQYF. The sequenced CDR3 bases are TGTGCCAGTAGCCTAGCGGGCCGAAGCTGGGACAGGGTGGGTCACGATACG.

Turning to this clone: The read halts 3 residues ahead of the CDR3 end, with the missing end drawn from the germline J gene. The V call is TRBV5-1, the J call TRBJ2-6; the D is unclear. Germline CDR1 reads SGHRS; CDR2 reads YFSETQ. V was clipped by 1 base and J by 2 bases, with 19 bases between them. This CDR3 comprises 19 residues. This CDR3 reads CASSLPLGRAPAGANVLTF. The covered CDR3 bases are TGCGCCAGCAGCTTGCCCCTTGGTCGAGCACCGGCTGGGGCCAACGTC.

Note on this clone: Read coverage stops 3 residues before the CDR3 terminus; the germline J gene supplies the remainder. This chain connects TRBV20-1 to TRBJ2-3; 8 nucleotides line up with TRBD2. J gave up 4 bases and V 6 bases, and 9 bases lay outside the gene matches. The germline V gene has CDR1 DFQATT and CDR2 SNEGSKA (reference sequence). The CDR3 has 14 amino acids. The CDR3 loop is CSAKGTRGADTQYF. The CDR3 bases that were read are TGCAGTGCCAAGGGGACTAGGGGGGCAGATACG.

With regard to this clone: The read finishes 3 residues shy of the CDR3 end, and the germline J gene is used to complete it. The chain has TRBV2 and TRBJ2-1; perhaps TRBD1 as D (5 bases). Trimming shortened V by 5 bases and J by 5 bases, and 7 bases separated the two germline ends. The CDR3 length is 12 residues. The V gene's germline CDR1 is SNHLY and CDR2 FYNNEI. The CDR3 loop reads CASSSRDNEQFF. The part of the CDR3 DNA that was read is TGTGCCAGCAGTTCCAGGGACAATGAG.

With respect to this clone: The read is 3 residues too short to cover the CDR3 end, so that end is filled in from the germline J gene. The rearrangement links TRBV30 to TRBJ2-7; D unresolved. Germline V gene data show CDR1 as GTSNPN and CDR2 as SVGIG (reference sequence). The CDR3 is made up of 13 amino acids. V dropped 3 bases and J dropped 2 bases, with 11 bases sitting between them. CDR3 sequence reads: CAWRLPNAYEQYF. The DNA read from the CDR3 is TGTGCCTGGAGACTCCCTAATGCCTACGAG.

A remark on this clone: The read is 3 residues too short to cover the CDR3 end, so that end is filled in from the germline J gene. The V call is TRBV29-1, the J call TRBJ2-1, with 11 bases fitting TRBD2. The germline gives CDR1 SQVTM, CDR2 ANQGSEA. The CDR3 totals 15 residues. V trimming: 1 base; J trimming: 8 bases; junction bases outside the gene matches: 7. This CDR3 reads CSVEGGTSGVDEQFF. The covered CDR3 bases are TGCAGCGTTGAAGGCGGGACTAGCGGAGTCGATGAG.

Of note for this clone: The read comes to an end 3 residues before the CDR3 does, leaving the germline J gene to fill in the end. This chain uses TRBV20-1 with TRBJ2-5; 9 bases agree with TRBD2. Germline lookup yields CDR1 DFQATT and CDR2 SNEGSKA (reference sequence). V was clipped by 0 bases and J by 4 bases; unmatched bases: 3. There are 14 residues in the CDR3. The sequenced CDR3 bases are TGCAGTGCTAGAGATCGACTAGCGGTAGAGACC. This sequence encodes CSARDRLAVET. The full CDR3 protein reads CSARDRLAVETQYF.

The DNA read from the CDR3 is TGTGCCAGCAGCTTAACCGGGACTTCGAACACCGGGGAG. It translates to CASSLTGTSNTGE. The full-length CDR3 reads as CASSLTGTSNTGELFF. The chain links TRBV7-3 to TRBJ2-2, with D perhaps matching TRBD2 (6 bases). The DNA ends 3 residues before the CDR3 does, and the rest of the CDR3 is filled in from the germline J gene. Trimming removed 0 bases from V and 0 bases from J, with 8 bases in between. This CDR3 has 16 residues. From germline, CDR1 is SGHTA and CDR2 FQGTGA.

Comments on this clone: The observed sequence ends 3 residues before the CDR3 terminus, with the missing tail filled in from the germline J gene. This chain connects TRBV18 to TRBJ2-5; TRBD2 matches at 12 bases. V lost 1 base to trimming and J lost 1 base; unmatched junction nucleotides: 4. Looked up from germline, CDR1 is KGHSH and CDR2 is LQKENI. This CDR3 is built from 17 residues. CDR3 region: CASSPQLAGGPQETQYF. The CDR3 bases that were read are TGTGCCAGCTCACCACAACTAGCGGGAGGTCCCCAAGAGACC.

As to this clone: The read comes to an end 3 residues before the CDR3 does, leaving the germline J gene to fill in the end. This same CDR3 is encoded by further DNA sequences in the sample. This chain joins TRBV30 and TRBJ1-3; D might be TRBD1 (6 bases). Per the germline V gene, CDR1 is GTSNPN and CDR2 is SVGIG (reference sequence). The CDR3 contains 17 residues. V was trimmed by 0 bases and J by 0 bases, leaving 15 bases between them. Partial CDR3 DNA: TGTGCCTGGAGTGTACCCCTTGGGGACACCTCTGGAAACACC. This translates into CAWSVPLGDTSGNT. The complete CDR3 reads CAWSVPLGDTSGNTIYF.

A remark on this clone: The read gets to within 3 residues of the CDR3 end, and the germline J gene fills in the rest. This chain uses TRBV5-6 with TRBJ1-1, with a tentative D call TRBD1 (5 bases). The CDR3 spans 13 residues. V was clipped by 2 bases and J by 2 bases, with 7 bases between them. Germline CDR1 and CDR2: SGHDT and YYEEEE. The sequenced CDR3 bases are TGTGCCAGCAGCTTCGGGGGTAACACTGAA. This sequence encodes CASSFGGNTE. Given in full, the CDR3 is CASSFGGNTEAFF.